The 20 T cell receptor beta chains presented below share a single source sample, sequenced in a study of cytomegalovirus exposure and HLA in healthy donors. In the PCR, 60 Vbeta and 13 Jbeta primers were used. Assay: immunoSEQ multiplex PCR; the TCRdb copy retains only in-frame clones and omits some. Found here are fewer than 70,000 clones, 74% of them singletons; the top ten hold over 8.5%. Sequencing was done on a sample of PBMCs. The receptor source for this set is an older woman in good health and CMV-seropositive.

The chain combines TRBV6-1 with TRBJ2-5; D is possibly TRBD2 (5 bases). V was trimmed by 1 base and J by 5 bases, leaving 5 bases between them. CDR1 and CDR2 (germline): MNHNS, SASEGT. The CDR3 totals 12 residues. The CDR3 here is CASSEGGETQYF. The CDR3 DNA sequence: TGTGCCAGCAGTGAAGGAGGGGAGACCCAGTACTTC.

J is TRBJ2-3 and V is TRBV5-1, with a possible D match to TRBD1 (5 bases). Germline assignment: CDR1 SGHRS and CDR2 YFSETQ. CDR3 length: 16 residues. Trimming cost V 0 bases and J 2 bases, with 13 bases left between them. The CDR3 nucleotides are TGCGCCAGCAGCTTGGCCCAGCAGGGATTCACAGATACGCAGTATTTT. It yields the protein CASSLAQQGFTDTQYF.

The CDR3 region is CSVGQPAYEQYF. The CDR3 DNA reads as TGCAGCGTGGGACAGCCGGCCTACGAGCAGTACTTC. The gene calls are TRBV29-1 and TRBJ2-7; 7 bases map to TRBD1. The CDR3 has 12 residues. V was clipped by 6 bases and J by 2 bases; unmatched bases: 4. Germline assignment: CDR1 SQVTM and CDR2 ANQGSEA.

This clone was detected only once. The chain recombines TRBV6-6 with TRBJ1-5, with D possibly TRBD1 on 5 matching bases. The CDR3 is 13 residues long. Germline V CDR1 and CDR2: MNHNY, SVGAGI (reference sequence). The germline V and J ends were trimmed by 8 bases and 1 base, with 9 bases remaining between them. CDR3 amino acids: CASGDRSNQPQHF. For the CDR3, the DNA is TGTGCCAGCGGCGACAGAAGCAATCAGCCCCAGCATTTT.

CDR3 in DNA: TGTGCCAGCAGGGAACAGGGTGGGACTGAAGCTTTCTTT. This codes for CASREQGGTEAFF. The V and J genes are TRBV25-1 and TRBJ1-1; possibly TRBD1 for D (6 bases). This CDR3 contains 13 residues. Trimming left V 6 bases short and J 5 bases short, with 13 bases between. CDR1 and CDR2 from the germline V gene are MGHDK and SYGVNS.

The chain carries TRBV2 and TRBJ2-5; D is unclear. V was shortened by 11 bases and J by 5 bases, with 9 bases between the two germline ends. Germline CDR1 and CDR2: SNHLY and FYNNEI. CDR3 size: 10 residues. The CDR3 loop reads CASQRETQYF. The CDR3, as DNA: TGTGCCTCCCAGAGGGAGACCCAGTACTTC.

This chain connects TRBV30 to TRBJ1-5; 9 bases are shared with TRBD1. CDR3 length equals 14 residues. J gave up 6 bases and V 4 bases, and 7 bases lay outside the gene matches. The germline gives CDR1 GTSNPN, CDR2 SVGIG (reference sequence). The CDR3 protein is CAWTTGGLVQPQHF. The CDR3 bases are TGTGCCTGGACCACAGGGGGCCTGGTTCAGCCCCAGCATTTT.

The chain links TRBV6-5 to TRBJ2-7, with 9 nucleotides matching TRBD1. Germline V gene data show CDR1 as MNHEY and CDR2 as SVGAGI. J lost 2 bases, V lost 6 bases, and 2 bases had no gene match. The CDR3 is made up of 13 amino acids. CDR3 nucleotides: TGTGCCAGCAGACGGACAGGGGCCTACGAGCAGTACTTC. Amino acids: CASRRTGAYEQYF.

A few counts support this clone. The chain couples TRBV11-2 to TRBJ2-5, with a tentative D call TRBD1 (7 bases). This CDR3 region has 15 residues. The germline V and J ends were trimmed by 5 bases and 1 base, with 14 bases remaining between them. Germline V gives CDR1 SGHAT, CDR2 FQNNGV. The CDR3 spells CASSEAGQLQETQYF. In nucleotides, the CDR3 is TGTGCCAGCAGCGAGGCGGGACAGCTCCAAGAGACCCAGTACTTC.

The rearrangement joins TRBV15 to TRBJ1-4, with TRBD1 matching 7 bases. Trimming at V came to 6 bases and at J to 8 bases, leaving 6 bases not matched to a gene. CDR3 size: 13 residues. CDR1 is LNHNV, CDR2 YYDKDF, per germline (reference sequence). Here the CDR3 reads CATRAQGTEKLFF. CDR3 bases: TGTGCCACCAGAGCACAGGGGACGGAAAAACTGTTTTTT.

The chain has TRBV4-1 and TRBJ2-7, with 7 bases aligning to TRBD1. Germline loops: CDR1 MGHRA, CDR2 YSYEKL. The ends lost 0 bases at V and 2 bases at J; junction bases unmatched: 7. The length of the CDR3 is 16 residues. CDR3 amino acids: CASSQEDRPMTYEQYF. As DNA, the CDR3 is TGCGCCAGCAGCCAAGAGGACAGGCCGATGACCTACGAGCAGTACTTC.

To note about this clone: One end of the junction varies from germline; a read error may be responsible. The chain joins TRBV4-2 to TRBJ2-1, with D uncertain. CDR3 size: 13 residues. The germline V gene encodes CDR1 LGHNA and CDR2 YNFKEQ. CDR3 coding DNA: TGTGCCAGCAGACAAGATAGTAACAATGAGCAGTTCTTC. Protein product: CASRQDSNNEQFF.

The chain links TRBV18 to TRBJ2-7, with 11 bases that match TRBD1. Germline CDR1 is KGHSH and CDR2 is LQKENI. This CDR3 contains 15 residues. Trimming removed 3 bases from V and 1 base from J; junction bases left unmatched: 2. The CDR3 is CASSPGTGGSYEQYF. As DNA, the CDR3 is TGTGCCAGCTCACCGGGGACAGGGGGTTCCTACGAGCAGTACTTC.

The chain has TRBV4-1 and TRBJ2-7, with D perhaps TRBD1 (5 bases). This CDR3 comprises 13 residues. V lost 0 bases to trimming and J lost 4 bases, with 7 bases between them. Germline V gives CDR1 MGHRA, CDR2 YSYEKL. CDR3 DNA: TGCGCCAGCAGCCAAGACAGGGTATACGAGCAGTACTTC. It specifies CASSQDRVYEQYF.

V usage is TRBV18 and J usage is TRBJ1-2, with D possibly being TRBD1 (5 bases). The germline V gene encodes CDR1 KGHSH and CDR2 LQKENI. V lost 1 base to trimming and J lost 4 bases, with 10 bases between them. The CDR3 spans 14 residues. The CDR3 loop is CASSPLGVPYGYTF. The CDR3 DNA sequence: TGTGCCAGCTCACCACTAGGGGTCCCCTATGGCTACACCTTC.

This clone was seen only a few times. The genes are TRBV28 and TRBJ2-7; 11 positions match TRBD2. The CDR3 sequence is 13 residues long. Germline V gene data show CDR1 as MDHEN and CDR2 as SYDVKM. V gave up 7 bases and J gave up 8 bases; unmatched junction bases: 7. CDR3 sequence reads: CASTGTSGSKQYF. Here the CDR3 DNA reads TGTGCCAGCACCGGGACTAGCGGTAGCAAGCAGTACTTC.

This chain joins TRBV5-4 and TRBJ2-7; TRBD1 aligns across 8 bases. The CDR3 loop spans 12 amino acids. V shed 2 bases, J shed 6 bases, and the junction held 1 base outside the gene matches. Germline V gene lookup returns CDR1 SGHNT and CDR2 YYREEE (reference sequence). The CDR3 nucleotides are TGTGCCAGCAGCTTACAGGGGGGCGAGCAGTACTTC. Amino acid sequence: CASSLQGGEQYF.

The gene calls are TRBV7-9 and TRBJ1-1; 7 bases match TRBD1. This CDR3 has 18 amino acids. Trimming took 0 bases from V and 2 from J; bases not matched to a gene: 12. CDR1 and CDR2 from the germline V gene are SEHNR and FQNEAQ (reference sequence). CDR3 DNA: TGTGCCAGCAGCTTAGCCTTCGCAGGGGGAGTCTTCAACACTGAAGCTTTCTTT. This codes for CASSLAFAGGVFNTEAFF.

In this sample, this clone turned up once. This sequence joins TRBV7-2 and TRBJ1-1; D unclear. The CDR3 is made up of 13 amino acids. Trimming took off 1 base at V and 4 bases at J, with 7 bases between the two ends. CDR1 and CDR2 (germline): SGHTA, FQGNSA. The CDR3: CASSLGAFTEAFF. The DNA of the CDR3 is TGTGCCAGCAGCTTAGGGGCGTTCACTGAAGCTTTCTTT. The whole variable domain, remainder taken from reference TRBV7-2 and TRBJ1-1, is GAGVSQSPSNKVTEKGKDVELRCDPISGHTALYWYRQSLGQGLEFLIYFQGNSAPDKSGLPSDRFSAERTGGSVSTLTIQRTQQEDSAVYLCASSLGAFTEAFFGQGTRLTVV.

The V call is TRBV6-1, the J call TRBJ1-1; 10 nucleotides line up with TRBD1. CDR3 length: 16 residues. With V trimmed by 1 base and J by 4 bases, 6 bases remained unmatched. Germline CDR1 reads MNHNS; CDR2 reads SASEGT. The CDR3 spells CASSEGDRGFPTEAFF. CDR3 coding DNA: TGTGCCAGCAGTGAAGGGGACAGGGGTTTTCCCACTGAAGCTTTCTTT.